This T cell receptor (beta chain) was sequenced in a study of T cell responses to AZD1222 COVID-19 vaccine. This clone was picked up a small number of times. The target antigen is unknown. Germline V gene data show CDR1 as LGHDT and CDR2 as YNNKEL (reference sequence). The CDR3 length is 12 residues. V shed 5 bases and J shed 3 bases, with 5 bases lying between them. Only in-frame clones appear in the TCRdb table, and some are missing; sequencing was by immunoSEQ multiplex PCR. The data show about 56,000 clones, approximately 80% seen once. General observations from the study: Repertoires were obtained solely post-peak T cell response. The CD4 TCRs associated with vaccination extended across spike and predominated at 160-218 and 743-854. Recipients of AZD1222 seropositive at baseline numbered only 6 or 7.

The source is an adult who received the AZD1222 COVID-19 vaccine. This sample comprised peripheral blood, obtained 28 days after the second AZD1222 dose. The J gene is TRBJ2-4, the V gene TRBV3-1 (or the pseudogene TRBV3-2); no clear D. CDR3 DNA: TGTGCCAGCAGCGAATACAAAAACATTCAGTACTTC. Amino acid sequence: CASSEYKNIQYF.